Sequencing of this TCR beta chain was carried out in a study of blood T cell repertoires in COVID-19 (dated by TCRdb to 2019 to 2021). Concerning the study at large: Collaborator samples came from the United States, Italy and Spain and covered acute and convalescent phases of COVID-19. The dataset comprised deeply sampled blood TCRbeta repertoires from subjects exposed to, actively infected with, or recovered from COVID-19. Samples came from the ongoing ImmuneRACE study (first 160 participants) plus 1,254 subjects from 6 global collaborators. The repertoires were made available in a free public database intended to serve as a resource for research on the immune response to SARS-CoV-2. Where HLA class I and class II types were available, the types were taken from metadata supplied by the sample provider, not from assay-based typing. The prospective study material was composed of cDNA or gDNA derived from T cells, B-cell-depleted T cells, or PBMCs. A de-identified subject ID, COVID-19 status, age in years and sex were almost always included in the sample metadata.

TCRbeta CDR3 regions were amplified from genomic DNA using the immunoSEQ Assay, a bias-controlled multiplex PCR. As for the original processing: The number of nucleated cells in each sample was estimated from the amplification of reference gene primers within the assay. To quantify the absolute abundance of each unique TCRbeta CDR3 rearrangement, sequence reads were collapsed and filtered. For each sample, productive Simpson clonality was calculated as the square root of Simpson's diversity index across productive rearrangements. The table comes from immuneACCESS by way of TCRdb, which keeps in-frame sequences with V and J called. Part of the clones is missing from these tables; in studies checked, under half for an unresolved V gene and the rest for unknown reasons. V and J calls plus clone size are reproduced from that table; the DNA served to infer D and trimming. The sample includes nearly 350,000 clones, with about 89% observed a single time. Jointly, the top ten make up over 6% of the sample.

At one collaborating source in Seattle, patients were enrolled during active infection and were followed longitudinally through the course of disease. The collaborating institutions used their own protocols to collect whole blood in K2EDTA tubes. Collaborator samples were shipped for TCRbeta analysis as frozen whole blood, isolated PBMCs, or DNA extracted from either sample type. V is reduced by 4 bases and J by 0 bases, leaving a spacing of 16 bases between them. From its cysteine to its phenylalanine, the CDR3 spans 16 amino acids. The entry retains the CDR3 DNA only, 48 bases that are in frame from base 1. CDR1 and CDR2 (SGHRS, YFSETQ) derive from the germline V gene. In the case of this clone: Its antigen remains undetermined. The sample holds no much larger clone one base away, and base qualities are not on file.

Points the paper makes about the study in general: How much clinical and demographic metadata was included differed by source and by participant, and the metadata was provided uncurated.

Input material: peripheral blood. The TCR comes from a woman aged 45-65 years with COVID-19, enrolled during active disease. The sequence joins TRBV5-1 to TRBJ1-1; TRBD1 might be the D gene, on 5 matching bases. The CDR3 amino acid sequence is: CASSRLTADMNTEAFF. The DNA is as follows: TGCGCCAGCAGCCGCTTGACAGCAGATATGAACACTGAAGCTTTCTTT.